What follows is one T cell receptor beta chain and its context. Its antigen is still unknown. These data are taken from a study of response to subunit inactivated influenza vaccine. Findings and limits, study-wide: That few new T cells are recruited by each seasonal influenza vaccination was the authors' suggestion.

Between the trimmed V and J ends, which lost 4 bases and 1 base, there was a span of 10 bases. This CDR3 is 15 amino acids long. TCRdb fed the RT-PCR reads into MiXCR, producing one record per CDR3 protein. This table holds 800,000 or so distinct CDR3 sequences, less than 25% found once. The chain has TRBV12-3 or TRBV12-4 and TRBJ2-2, with a tentative D call TRBD1 (6 bases). The sample in question was PBMCs from blood, obtained approximately 5 days after vaccination. This TCR derives from a man aged 45-65 years who received an inactivated influenza vaccine. In DNA, the CDR3 is TGTGCCAGCAGTTGGACAGCACGGAACACCGGGGAGCTGTTTTTT. Protein product: CASSWTARNTGELFF.